This record looks at one TCR beta chain sequence and its context. Its antigen is still unknown. Vbeta (60) and Jbeta (13) primers were used in the PCR. Produced via immunoSEQ multiplex PCR; TCRdb's table is partial and in-frame only. In the table there are about 150,000 clones, around three quarters of which are singletons. The sample comes from a study of cytomegalovirus exposure and HLA in healthy donors. Study findings and constraints: It was only CMV serostatus that was available as immune exposure information.

No record was made of this donor's CMV serostatus. In germline, CDR1 is SGHVS, CDR2 FQNEAQ. V was clipped by 6 bases and J by 7 bases, with 9 bases between them. This CDR3 is built from 12 residues. The sequencing input was PBMCs. The J gene is TRBJ2-2, the V gene TRBV7-8; D not resolved. The receptor was isolated from a man younger than 45 in good health. CDR3 sequence reads: CASRSTYGELFF. As DNA, the CDR3 is TGTGCCAGCAGATCAACTTACGGGGAGCTGTTTTTT.